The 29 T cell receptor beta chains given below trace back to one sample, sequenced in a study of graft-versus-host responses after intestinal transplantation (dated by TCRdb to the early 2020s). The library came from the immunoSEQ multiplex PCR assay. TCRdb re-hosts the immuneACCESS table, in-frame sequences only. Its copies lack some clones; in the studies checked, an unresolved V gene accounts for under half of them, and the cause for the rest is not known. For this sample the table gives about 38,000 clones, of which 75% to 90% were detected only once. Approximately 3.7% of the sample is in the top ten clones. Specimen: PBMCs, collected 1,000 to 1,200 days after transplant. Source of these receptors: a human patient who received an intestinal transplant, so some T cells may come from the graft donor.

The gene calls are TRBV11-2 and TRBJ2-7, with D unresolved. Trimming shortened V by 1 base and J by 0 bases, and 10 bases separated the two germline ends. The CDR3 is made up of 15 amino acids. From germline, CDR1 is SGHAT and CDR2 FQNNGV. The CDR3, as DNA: TGTGCCAGCAGCTTAGTTGCAGAGAGCTCCTACGAGCAGTACTTC. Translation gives CASSLVAESSYEQYF. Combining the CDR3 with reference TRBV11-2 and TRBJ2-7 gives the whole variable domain EAGVAQSPRYKIIEKRQSVAFWCNPISGHATLYWYQQILGQGPKLLIQFQNNGVVDDSQLPKDRFSAERLKGVDSTLKIQPAKLEDSAVYLCASSLVAESSYEQYFGPGTRLTVT.

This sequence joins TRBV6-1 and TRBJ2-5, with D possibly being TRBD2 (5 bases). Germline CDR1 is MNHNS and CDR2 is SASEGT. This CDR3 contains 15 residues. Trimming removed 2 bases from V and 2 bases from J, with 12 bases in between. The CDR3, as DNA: TGTGCCAGCAGTGAACATCCTGGGAGTCAAGAGACCCAGTACTTC. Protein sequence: CASSEHPGSQETQYF.

This CDR3 reads CASSESRGVGDQPQHF. CDR3 nucleotides: TGTGCCAGCAGTGAAAGTCGGGGAGTAGGTGATCAGCCCCAGCATTTT. The genes are TRBV6-1 and TRBJ1-5, with D hard to call. Trimming removed 2 bases from V and 5 bases from J, with 16 bases in between. The germline gives CDR1 MNHNS, CDR2 SASEGT. CDR3 length: 16 residues.

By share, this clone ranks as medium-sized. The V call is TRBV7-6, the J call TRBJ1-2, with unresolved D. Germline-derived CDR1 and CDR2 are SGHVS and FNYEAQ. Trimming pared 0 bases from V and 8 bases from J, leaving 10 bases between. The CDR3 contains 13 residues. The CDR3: CASSLAVGSGYTF. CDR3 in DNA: TGTGCCAGCAGCTTAGCAGTAGGCTCGGGCTACACCTTC.

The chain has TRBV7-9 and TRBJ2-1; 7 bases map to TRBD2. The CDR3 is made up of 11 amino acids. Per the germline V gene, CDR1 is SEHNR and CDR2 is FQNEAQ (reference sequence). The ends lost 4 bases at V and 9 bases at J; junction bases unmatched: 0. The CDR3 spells CASSWEGEQFF. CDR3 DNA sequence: TGTGCCAGCAGCTGGGAGGGTGAGCAGTTCTTC.

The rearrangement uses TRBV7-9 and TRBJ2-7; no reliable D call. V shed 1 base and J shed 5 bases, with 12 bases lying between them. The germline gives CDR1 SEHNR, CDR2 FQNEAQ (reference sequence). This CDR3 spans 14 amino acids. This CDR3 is CASSLGIAYHEQYF. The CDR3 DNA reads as TGTGCCAGCAGCTTAGGGATAGCCTACCACGAGCAGTACTTC. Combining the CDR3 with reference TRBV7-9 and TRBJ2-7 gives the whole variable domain DTGVSQNPRHKITKRGQNVTFRCDPISEHNRLYWYRQTLGQGPEFLTYFQNEAQLEKSRLLSDRFSAERPKGSFSTLEIQRTEQGDSAMYLCASSLGIAYHEQYFGPGTRLTVT.

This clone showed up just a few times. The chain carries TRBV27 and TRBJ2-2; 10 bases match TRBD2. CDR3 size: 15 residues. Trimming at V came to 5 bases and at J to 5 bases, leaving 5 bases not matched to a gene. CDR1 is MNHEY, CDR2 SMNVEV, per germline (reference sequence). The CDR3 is CASSVAGGGTGELFF. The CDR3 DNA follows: TGTGCCAGCAGTGTAGCGGGGGGAGGAACCGGGGAGCTGTTTTTT.

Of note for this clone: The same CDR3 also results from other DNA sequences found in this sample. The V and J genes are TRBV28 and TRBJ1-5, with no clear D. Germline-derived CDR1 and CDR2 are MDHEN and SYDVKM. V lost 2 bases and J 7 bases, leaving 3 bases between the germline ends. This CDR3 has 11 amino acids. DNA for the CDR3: TGTGCCAGCAGTTTAGGACAGCCCCAGCATTTT. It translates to CASSLGQPQHF.

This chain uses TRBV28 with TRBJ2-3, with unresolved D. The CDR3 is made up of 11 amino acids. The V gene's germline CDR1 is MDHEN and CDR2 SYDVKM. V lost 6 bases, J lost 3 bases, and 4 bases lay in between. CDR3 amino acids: CASRVTDTQYF. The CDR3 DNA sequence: TGTGCCAGCAGGGTAACAGATACGCAGTATTTT.

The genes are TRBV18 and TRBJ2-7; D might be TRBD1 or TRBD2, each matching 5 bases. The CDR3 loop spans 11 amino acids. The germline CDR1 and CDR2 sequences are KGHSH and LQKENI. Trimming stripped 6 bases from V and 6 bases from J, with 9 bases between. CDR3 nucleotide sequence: TGTGCCAGCTCCCCCGGGGCCGAGCAGTACTTC. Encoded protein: CASSPGAEQYF.

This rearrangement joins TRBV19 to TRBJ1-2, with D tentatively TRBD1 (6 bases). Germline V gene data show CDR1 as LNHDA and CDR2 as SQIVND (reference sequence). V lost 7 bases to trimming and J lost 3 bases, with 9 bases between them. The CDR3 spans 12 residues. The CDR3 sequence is CASTQGYYGYTF. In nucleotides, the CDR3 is TGTGCCAGTACCCAGGGGTACTATGGCTACACCTTC.

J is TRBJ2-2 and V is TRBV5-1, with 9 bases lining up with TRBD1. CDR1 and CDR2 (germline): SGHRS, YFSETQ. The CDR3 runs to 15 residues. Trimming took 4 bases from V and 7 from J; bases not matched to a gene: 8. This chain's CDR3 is CASSGTGMIGGELFF. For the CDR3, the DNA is TGCGCCAGCAGCGGGACAGGGATGATCGGCGGGGAGCTGTTTTTT. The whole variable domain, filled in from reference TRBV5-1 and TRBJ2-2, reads KAGVTQTPRYLIKTRGQQVTLSCSPISGHRSVSWYQQTPGQGLQFLFEYFSETQRNKGNFPGRFSGRQFSNSRSEMNVSTLELGDSALYLCASSGTGMIGGELFFGEGSRLTVL.

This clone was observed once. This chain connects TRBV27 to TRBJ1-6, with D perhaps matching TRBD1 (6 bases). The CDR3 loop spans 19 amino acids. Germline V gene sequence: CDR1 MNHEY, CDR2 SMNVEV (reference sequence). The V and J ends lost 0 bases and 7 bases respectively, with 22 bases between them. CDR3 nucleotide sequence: TGTGCCAGCAGTTTATCAGTGTACTTGATCGGACAGTCGAATTCACCCCTCCACTTT. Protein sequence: CASSLSVYLIGQSNSPLHF.

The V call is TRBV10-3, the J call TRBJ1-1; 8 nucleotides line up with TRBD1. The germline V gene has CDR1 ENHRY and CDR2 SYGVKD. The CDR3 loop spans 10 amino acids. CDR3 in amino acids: CVPKGTGAFF. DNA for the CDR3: TGTGTCCCAAAGGGGACAGGAGCTTTCTTT.

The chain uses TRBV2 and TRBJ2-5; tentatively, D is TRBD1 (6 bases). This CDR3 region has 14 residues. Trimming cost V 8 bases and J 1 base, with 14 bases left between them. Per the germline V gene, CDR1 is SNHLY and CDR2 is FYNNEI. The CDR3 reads CASALDSTQETQYF. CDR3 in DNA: TGTGCCAGCGCCTTGGACAGCACCCAAGAGACCCAGTACTTC. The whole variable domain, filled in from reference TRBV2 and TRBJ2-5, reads EPEVTQTPSHQVTQMGQEVILRCVPISNHLYFYWYRQILGQKVEFLVSFYNNEISEKSEIFDDQFSVERPDGSNFTLKIRSTKLEDSAMYFCASALDSTQETQYFGPGTRLLVL.

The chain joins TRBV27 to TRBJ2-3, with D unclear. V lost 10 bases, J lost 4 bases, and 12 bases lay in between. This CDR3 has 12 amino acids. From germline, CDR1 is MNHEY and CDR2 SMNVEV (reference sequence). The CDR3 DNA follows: TGTGCCACCCAAGGGCTGGCAGATACGCAGTATTTT. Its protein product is CATQGLADTQYF.

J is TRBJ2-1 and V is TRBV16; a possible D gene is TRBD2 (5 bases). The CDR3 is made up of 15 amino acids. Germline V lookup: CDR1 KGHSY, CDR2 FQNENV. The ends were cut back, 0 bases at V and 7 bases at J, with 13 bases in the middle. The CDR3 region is CASSQSTSGYNEQFF. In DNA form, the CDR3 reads TGTGCCAGCAGCCAATCTACTTCGGGGTATAATGAGCAGTTCTTC. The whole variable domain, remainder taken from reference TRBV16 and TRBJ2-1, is GEEVAQTPKHLVRGEGQKAKLYCAPIKGHSYVFWYQQVLKNEFKFLISFQNENVFDETGMPKERFSAKCLPNSPCSLEIQATKLEDSAVYFCASSQSTSGYNEQFFGPGTRLTVL.

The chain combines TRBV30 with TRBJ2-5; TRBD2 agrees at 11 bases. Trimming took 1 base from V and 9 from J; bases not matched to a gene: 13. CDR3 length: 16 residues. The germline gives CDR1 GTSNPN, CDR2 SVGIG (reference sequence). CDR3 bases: TGTGCCTGGAGTGCGACCTTGACTAGCGGGGATGAGGCCCAGTACTTC. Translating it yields CAWSATLTSGDEAQYF.

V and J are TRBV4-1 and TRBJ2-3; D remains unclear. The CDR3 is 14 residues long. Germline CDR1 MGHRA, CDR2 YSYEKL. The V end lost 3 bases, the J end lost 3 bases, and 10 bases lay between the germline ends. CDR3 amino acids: CASSHHDTTDTQYF. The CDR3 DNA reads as TGCGCCAGCAGCCACCACGACACTACAGATACGCAGTATTTT.

The CDR3 reads CASSFGGLVSEPQHF. Here the CDR3 DNA reads TGTGCCAGCAGCTTTGGGGGCTTGGTTTCGGAGCCCCAGCATTTT. This chain connects TRBV5-5 to TRBJ1-5; D possibly corresponds to TRBD1 (6 bases). This CDR3 is built from 15 residues. V was shortened by 2 bases and J by 8 bases, with 17 bases between the two germline ends. From germline, CDR1 is SGHKS and CDR2 YYEKEE (reference sequence).

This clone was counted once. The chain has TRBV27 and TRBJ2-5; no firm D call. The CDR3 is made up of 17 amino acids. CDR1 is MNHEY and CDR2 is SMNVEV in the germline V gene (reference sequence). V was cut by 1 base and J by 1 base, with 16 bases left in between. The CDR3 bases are TGTGCCAGCAGTTTATTTTGGCTAGGTCCCTCCCAAGAGACCCAGTACTTC. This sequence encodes CASSLFWLGPSQETQYF.

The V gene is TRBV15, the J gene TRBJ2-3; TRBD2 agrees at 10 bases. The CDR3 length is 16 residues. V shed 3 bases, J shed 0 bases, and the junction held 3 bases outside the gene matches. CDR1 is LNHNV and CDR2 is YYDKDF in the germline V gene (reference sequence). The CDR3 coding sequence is TGTGCCACCAGCAGCCCACTAGCGGGAAGCACAGATACGCAGTATTTT. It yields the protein CATSSPLAGSTDTQYF.

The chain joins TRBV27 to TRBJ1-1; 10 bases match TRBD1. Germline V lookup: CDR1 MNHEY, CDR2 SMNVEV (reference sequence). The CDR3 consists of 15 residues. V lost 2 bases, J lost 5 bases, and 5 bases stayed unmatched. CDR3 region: CASSLDRGHRTEAFF. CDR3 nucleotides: TGTGCCAGCAGTTTAGACAGGGGGCATAGGACTGAAGCTTTCTTT.

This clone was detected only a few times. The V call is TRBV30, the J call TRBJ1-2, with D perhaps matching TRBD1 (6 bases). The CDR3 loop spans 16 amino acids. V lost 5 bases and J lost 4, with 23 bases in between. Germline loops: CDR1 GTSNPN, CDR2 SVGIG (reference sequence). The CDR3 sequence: CAWYGGPEFSPYGYTF. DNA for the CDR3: TGTGCCTGGTACGGGGGGCCAGAATTTTCCCCCTATGGCTACACCTTC.

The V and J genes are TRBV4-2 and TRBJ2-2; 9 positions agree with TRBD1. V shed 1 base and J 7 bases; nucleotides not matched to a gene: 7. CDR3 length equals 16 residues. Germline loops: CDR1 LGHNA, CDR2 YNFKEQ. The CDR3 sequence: CASSQGSGTGFGELFF. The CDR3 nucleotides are TGTGCCAGCAGCCAAGGATCCGGGACAGGGTTCGGGGAGCTGTTTTTT.

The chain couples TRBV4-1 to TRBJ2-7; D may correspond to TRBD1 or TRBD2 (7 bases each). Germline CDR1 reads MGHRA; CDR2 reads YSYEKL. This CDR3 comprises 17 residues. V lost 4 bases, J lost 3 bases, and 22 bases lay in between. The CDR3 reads CASSLGGIGTENYEQYF. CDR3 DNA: TGCGCCAGCAGCCTCGGGGGGATCGGGACAGAAAACTACGAGCAGTACTTC.

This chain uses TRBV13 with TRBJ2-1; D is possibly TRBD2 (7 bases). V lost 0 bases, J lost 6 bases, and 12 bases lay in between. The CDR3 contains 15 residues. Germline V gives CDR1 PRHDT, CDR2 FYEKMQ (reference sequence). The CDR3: CASSLGRRGGNEQFF. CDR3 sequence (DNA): TGTGCCAGCAGCTTAGGCCGAAGGGGGGGCAATGAGCAGTTCTTC.

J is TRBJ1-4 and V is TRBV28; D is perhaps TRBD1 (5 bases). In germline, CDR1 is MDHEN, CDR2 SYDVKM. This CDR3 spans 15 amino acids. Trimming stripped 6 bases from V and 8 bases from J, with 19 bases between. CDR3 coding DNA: TGTGCCAGCAGCCCTCAGGGTATTGATGGGGAAAAACTGTTTTTT. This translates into CASSPQGIDGEKLFF.

CDR3 amino acids: CASSPETYEQYF. The CDR3 DNA is TGTGCCAGCTCACCAGAGACCTACGAGCAGTACTTC. V and J are TRBV18 and TRBJ2-7; no clear D gene. CDR3 length: 12 amino acids. V lost 2 bases and J lost 2, with 4 bases in between. Germline CDR1 reads KGHSH; CDR2 reads LQKENI.